This entry lists 3 T cell receptor beta chains sequenced from one sample in a study of T cells in Graves' hyperthyroidism and ophthalmopathy. Authors of the study amplified TCR beta CDR3 regions from RNA transcripts. Initially, a first-round RT-PCR of the TCR CDR3 employed the HTBI primer set. TCRdb reprocessed the multiplex PCR reads via MiXCR and lists one record per CDR3 protein. The repertoire holds 500,000 to 600,000 distinct CDR3 sequences, with about a sixth as singletons. Input material: blood. The receptors derive from a woman aged 18-29 years with Graves' hyperthyroidism.

There are many counts of this clonotype. This chain uses TRBV29-1 with TRBJ2-7; D ambiguous. This CDR3 has 13 amino acids. The ends were cut back, 4 bases at V and 0 bases at J, with 10 bases in the middle. Germline assignment: CDR1 SQVTM and CDR2 ANQGSEA. CDR3: CSVGTASSYEQYF. The DNA of the CDR3 is TGCAGCGTTGGTACCGCGAGCTCCTACGAGCAGTACTTC.

Details on this clonotype: The junction shows a germline mismatch at one end, possibly a read error. The chain uses TRBV6-7 and TRBJ1-5; TRBD1 matches 8 bases. TRBV6-7 is identified as an open reading frame with a role that is uncertain. This CDR3 spans 21 amino acids. The DNA of the CDR3 is TGTGCCAGCAGTTACTCGAAGGAATGCAGGGGGCCCCTTAATAGCAATCAGCCCCGGCATTTT. Translating gives CASSYSKECRGPLNSNQPRHF.

This clonotype was observed at least ten times. The chain combines TRBV11-2 with TRBJ2-3; 7 bases line up with TRBD2. The CDR3 runs to 16 residues. Trimming at V came to 5 bases and at J to 1 base, leaving 9 bases not matched to a gene. Germline-derived CDR1 and CDR2 are SGHAT and FQNNGV. DNA of the CDR3: TGTGCCAGCAGCGTAAGTGGAGCGGGGCGCACAGATACGCAGTATTTT. It specifies CASSVSGAGRTDTQYF.